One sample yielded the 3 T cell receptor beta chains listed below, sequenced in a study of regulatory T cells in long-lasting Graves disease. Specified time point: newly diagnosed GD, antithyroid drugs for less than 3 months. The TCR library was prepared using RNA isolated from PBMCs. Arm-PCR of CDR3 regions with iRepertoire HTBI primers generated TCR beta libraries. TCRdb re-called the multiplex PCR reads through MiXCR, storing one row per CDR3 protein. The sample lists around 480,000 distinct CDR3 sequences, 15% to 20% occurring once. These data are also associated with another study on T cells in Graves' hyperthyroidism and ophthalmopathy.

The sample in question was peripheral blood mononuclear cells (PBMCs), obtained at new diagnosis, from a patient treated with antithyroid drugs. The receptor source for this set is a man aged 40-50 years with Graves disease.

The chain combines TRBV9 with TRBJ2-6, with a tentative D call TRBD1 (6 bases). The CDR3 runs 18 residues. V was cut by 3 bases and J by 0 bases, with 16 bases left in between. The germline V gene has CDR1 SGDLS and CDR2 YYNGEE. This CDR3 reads CASSGGPNRDSGANVLTF. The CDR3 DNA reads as TGTGCCAGCAGCGGCGGACCCAACAGGGACTCTGGGGCCAACGTCCTGACTTTC. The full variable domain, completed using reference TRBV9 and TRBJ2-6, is DSGVTQTPKHLITATGQRVTLRCSPRSGDLSVYWYQQSLDQGLQFLIQYYNGEERAKGNILERFSAQQFPDLHSELNLSSLELGDSALYFCASSGGPNRDSGANVLTFGAGSRLTVL.

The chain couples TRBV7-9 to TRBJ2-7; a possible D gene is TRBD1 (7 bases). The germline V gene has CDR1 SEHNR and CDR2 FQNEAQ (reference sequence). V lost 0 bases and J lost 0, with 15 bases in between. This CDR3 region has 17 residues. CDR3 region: CASSLAVGGDSSYEQYF. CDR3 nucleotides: TGTGCCAGCAGCTTAGCGGTAGGCGGGGACAGCTCCTACGAGCAGTACTTC.

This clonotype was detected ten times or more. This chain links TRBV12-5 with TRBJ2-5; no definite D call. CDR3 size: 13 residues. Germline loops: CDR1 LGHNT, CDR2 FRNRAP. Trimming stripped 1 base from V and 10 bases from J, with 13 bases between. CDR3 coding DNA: TGTGCTAGTGGTTTGGACTTCCCCGCGCTCCAGTACTTC. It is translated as CASGLDFPALQYF.